This T cell receptor (beta chain) was sequenced during a study of cytomegalovirus exposure and HLA in healthy donors. Background on the study: Ancestry clustering placed more than 80% of approximately 370 genotyped donors in the Caucasian-associated cluster.

PCR primers comprised 60 Vbeta and 13 Jbeta primers. The assay was immunoSEQ multiplex PCR, and TCRdb's table has in-frame clones only and misses some. This sample yields roughly 200,000 clones, of which around 77% are seen a single time; around 2.2% belongs to the top ten. The CDR3 extends over 17 amino acids. From germline, CDR1 is MNHEY and CDR2 SMNVEV (reference sequence). Trimming took 6 bases from V and 0 from J; bases not matched to a gene: 7. To note about this clone: Its antigen remains unknown.

Study conclusions and caveats: Researchers reported that a few CMV-associated chains were confirmed in vitro as CMV antigen-specific. By HLA locus, TCR association rates varied in a later analysis, with DRB1 showing the most and HLA-C the fewest.

V gene TRBV27 combines with J gene TRBJ1-4; 10 bases agree with TRBD1. Input material: PBMCs. This receptor was obtained from a man aged 60-69 years in good health and CMV-seronegative. CDR3 in amino acids: CASRPGQGFATNEKLFF. The CDR3 nucleotides are TGTGCCAGCAGGCCGGGACAGGGGTTCGCAACTAATGAAAAACTGTTTTTT.